This TCR beta chain was sequenced for a study of cytomegalovirus exposure and HLA in healthy donors. Germline CDR1 SGHDT, CDR2 YYEEEE. V lost 2 bases and J lost 6; bases outside the gene matches: 6. CDR3 length: 15 amino acids. A multiplex PCR was run with 60 Vbeta primers and 13 Jbeta primers. The protocol was immunoSEQ multiplex PCR, while the TCRdb copy is restricted to in-frame clones and leaves out a portion. Of under 150,000 clones in the sample, 80% were seen once. Material for sequencing was PBMCs. The source of this sequence is a woman aged 40 to 50 in good health and CMV-seronegative. V and J are TRBV5-6 and TRBJ2-3; TRBD1 aligns across 10 bases. CDR3 sequence: CASSFLTGGADTQYF. The CDR3 DNA is TGTGCCAGCAGCTTCCTGACAGGGGGCGCGGATACGCAGTATTTT.